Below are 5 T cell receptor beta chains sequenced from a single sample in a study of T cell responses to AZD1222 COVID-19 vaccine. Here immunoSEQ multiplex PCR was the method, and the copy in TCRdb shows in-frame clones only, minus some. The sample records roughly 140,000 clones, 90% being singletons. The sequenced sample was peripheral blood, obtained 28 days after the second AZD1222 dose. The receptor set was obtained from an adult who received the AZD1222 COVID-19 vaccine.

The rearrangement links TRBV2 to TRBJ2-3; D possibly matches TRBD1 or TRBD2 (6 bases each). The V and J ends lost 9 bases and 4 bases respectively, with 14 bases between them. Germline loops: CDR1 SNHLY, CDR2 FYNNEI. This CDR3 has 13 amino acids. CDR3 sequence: CARGGGPADTQYF. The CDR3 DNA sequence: TGTGCCAGAGGTGGGGGGCCAGCAGATACGCAGTATTTT.

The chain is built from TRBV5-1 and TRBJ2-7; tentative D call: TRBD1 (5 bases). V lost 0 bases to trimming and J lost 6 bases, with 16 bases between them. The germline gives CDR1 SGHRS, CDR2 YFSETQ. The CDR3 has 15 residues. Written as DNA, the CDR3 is TGCGCCAGCAGCTTGGATATGCACAGGCTCGCCGAGCAGTACTTC. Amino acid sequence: CASSLDMHRLAEQYF.

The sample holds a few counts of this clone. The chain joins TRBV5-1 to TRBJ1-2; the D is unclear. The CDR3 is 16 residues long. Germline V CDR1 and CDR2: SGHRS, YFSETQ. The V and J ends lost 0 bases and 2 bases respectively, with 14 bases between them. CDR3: CASSLVYGSVNYGYTF. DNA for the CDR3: TGCGCCAGCAGCTTGGTCTATGGGTCCGTCAACTATGGCTACACCTTC. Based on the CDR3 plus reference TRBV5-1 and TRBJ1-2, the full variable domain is KAGVTQTPRYLIKTRGQQVTLSCSPISGHRSVSWYQQTPGQGLQFLFEYFSETQRNKGNFPGRFSGRQFSNSRSEMNVSTLELGDSALYLCASSLVYGSVNYGYTFGSGTRLTVV.

The CDR3: CASSSGQSEQYF. The CDR3 nucleotides read TGTGCCAGCAGCTCGGGACAAAGCGAGCAGTACTTC. The chain employs TRBV11-1 and TRBJ2-7; maybe TRBD1 (6 bases). V was cut by 4 bases and J by 6 bases, with 10 bases left in between. The CDR3 runs to 12 residues. The germline gives CDR1 SGHAT, CDR2 FQDESV (reference sequence). The full variable domain, rest sourced from reference TRBV11-1 and TRBJ2-7, is EAEVAQSPRYKITEKSQAVAFWCDPISGHATLYWYRQILGQGPELLVQFQDESVVDDSQLPKDRFSAERLKGVDSTLKIQPAELGDSAMYLCASSSGQSEQYFGPGTRLTVT.

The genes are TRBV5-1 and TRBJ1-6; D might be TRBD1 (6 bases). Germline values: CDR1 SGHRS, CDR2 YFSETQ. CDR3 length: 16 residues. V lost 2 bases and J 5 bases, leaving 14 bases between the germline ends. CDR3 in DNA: TGCGCCAGCAGCTTTCGGGGGCTGGGTGATAATTCACCCCTCCACTTT. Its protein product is CASSFRGLGDNSPLHF.